Below, 31 T cell receptor beta chains from the same sample are listed, as sequenced in a study of vaccination effects on CD4 cells after COVID-19 (dated by TCRdb to the early 2020s). The antigens for these receptors are not known. The method behind the library was the immunoSEQ multiplex PCR assay. As stored in TCRdb, this immuneACCESS dataset retains in-frame rearrangements with V and J assigned. A fraction of the clones does not appear; measured against another copy, unresolved V genes explain less than half of the discrepancy, and the remainder lacks a known reason. Recorded for this sample are roughly 67,000 clones; around 76% of them occurred a single time. Of the sample, over 9.5% falls within the top ten clones. In the ViraFEST assay, PBMC were stimulated with viral peptide pools, and TCR sequencing was then used to find antigen-specific CD4+ T cell clonotypes based on their expansion. After about 9 days of culture, CD4+ T cells were isolated with the EasySep CD4+ T cell isolation kit. Healthy vaccine recipients had no prior SARS-CoV-2 infection, confirmed by negative nucleocapsid antibodies before and after vaccination.

Sequenced material: CD4+ T cells from PBMCs cultured with SARS-CoV-2 spike peptides, taken before COVID-19 vaccination. The sample's cell subset or site, from its label and the paper: SARS-CoV-2 spike overlapping peptide pool stimulation. These receptors all stem from a human donor who received a COVID-19 vaccine.

The CDR3 DNA sequence: TGTGCCATCAGTGCGGGACAGGGCTATGAAAAACTGTTTTTT. This encodes CAISAGQGYEKLFF. The V and J genes are TRBV10-3 and TRBJ1-4, with 9 bases lining up with TRBD1. With 4 bases clipped from V and 6 bases from J, the junction kept 3 bases outside the gene matches. CDR1 and CDR2 (germline): ENHRY, SYGVKD. The CDR3 covers 14 residues.

The DNA of the CDR3 is TGCGCCAGCAGCTTATGGGGGGCAGGAGATACGCAGTATTTT. It codes for CASSLWGAGDTQYF. J is TRBJ2-3 and V is TRBV5-1; perhaps D is TRBD1 or TRBD2 (6 bases each). The CDR3 sequence is 14 residues long. From germline, CDR1 is SGHRS and CDR2 YFSETQ. Deletions cut 2 bases from V and 5 bases from J, with 12 bases between.

The CDR3 DNA reads TGCGCCAGCAGCTTGGTGCAGGGCGACACTGAAGCTTTCTTT. Translated: CASSLVQGDTEAFF. The genes are TRBV5-1 and TRBJ1-1; D is possibly TRBD1 (5 bases). Germline loops: CDR1 SGHRS, CDR2 YFSETQ. The CDR3 consists of 14 residues. V lost 0 bases to trimming and J lost 3 bases, with 9 bases between them. Full variable domain (missing parts from reference TRBV5-1 and TRBJ1-1): KAGVTQTPRYLIKTRGQQVTLSCSPISGHRSVSWYQQTPGQGLQFLFEYFSETQRNKGNFPGRFSGRQFSNSRSEMNVSTLELGDSALYLCASSLVQGDTEAFFGQGTRLTVV.

The chain uses TRBV11-2 and TRBJ2-1; D perhaps matches TRBD1 (6 bases). Per the germline V gene, CDR1 is SGHAT and CDR2 is FQNNGV. This CDR3 region has 16 residues. Trimming took off 5 bases at V and 4 bases at J, with 18 bases between the two ends. CDR3 loop: CASSGNRDPTYNEQFF. The DNA for the CDR3 is TGTGCCAGCAGCGGTAACAGGGACCCGACTTACAATGAGCAGTTCTTC. Filled out from reference TRBV11-2 and TRBJ2-1, the complete variable domain reads EAGVAQSPRYKIIEKRQSVAFWCNPISGHATLYWYQQILGQGPKLLIQFQNNGVVDDSQLPKDRFSAERLKGVDSTLKIQPAKLEDSAVYLCASSGNRDPTYNEQFFGPGTRLTVL.

V gene TRBV7-7 combines with J gene TRBJ1-4; D is unresolved. The germline V gene encodes CDR1 SSHAT and CDR2 FNYEAQ (reference sequence). The CDR3 has 15 residues. V shed 5 bases and J shed 3 bases, with 13 bases lying between them. CDR3 loop: CASSTGRGANEKLFF. DNA of the CDR3: TGTGCCAGCAGCACTGGGCGAGGAGCTAATGAAAAACTGTTTTTT.

The V and J genes are TRBV9 and TRBJ1-1; 7 bases are shared with TRBD1. Germline V gene lookup returns CDR1 SGDLS and CDR2 YYNGEE. Trimming took 5 bases from V and 5 from J; bases not matched to a gene: 12. The CDR3 is 15 amino acids. CDR3 nucleotide sequence: TGTGCCAGCAGTATAACAGACAGGGCCGCGACTGAAGCTTTCTTT. Translated: CASSITDRAATEAFF. The full variable domain, completed using reference TRBV9 and TRBJ1-1, is DSGVTQTPKHLITATGQRVTLRCSPRSGDLSVYWYQQSLDQGLQFLIQYYNGEERAKGNILERFSAQQFPDLHSELNLSSLELGDSALYFCASSITDRAATEAFFGQGTRLTVV.

The gene calls are TRBV6-2 or TRBV6-3 and TRBJ2-3; no clear D gene. V lost 4 bases and J lost 6, with 17 bases in between. Germline V gene data show CDR1 as MNHEY and CDR2 as SVGEGT. The CDR3 spans 15 residues. Written as DNA, the CDR3 is TGTGCCAGCAGTTTCCTCCTTATAACAGCGGATACGCAGTATTTT. Encoded protein: CASSFLLITADTQYF.

J is TRBJ1-4 and V is TRBV6-5; 9 bases fit TRBD1. This CDR3 has 14 amino acids. The V and J ends lost 4 bases and 5 bases, in that order; junction bases with no gene match: 2. Looked up from germline, CDR1 is MNHEY and CDR2 is SVGAGI. The CDR3 sequence: CASSWGTGNEKLFF. CDR3 bases: TGTGCCAGCAGTTGGGGGACAGGGAATGAAAAACTGTTTTTT.

This clone was recorded only once. The rearrangement links TRBV2 to TRBJ2-2; D perhaps matches TRBD2 (6 bases). The CDR3 runs to 14 residues. V was pared by 5 bases and J by 4 bases, with 11 bases between. Germline V lookup: CDR1 SNHLY, CDR2 FYNNEI. This chain's CDR3 is CASSTSSTTGELFF. The CDR3 nucleotides are TGTGCCAGCAGTACTAGCTCAACCACCGGGGAGCTGTTTTTT.

This chain uses TRBV6-2 or TRBV6-3 with TRBJ1-3; D might be TRBD1 (6 bases). The germline CDR1 and CDR2 sequences are MNHEY and SVGEGT. The germline V and J ends were trimmed by 5 bases and 0 bases, with 11 bases remaining between them. The CDR3 spans 15 residues. The CDR3 DNA reads TGTGCCAGCAGTCGCACGGGGGCCTCTGGAAACACCATATATTTT. Its protein product is CASSRTGASGNTIYF.

This sequence joins TRBV20-1 and TRBJ1-1; no firm D call. This CDR3 has 11 amino acids. Between the trimmed V and J ends, which lost 6 bases and 6 bases, there was a span of 11 bases. CDR1 DFQATT and CDR2 SNEGSKA come from the germline V gene (reference sequence). This chain's CDR3 is CSAPRIPEAFF. In DNA, the CDR3 is TGCAGTGCCCCTAGGATTCCTGAAGCTTTCTTT.

The J gene is TRBJ1-4, the V gene TRBV30, with D maybe TRBD1 (6 bases). Trimming took 3 bases from V and 4 from J, leaving 15 bases between them. This CDR3 has 15 amino acids. CDR1 is GTSNPN, CDR2 SVGIG, per germline (reference sequence). Here the CDR3 reads CAWSPTGGSNEKLFF. The CDR3 nucleotides are TGTGCCTGGAGCCCTACGGGGGGCAGTAATGAAAAACTGTTTTTT.

CDR3 nucleotide sequence: TGCGCCAGCAGCTTGCTCGGGGGGGATAACTATGGCTACACCTTC. Translation gives CASSLLGGDNYGYTF. The chain links TRBV5-1 to TRBJ1-2; possible D gene TRBD1, 5 bases. Trimming took off 1 base at V and 1 base at J, with 11 bases between the two ends. CDR3 length equals 15 residues. CDR1 and CDR2 from the germline V gene are SGHRS and YFSETQ.

The V gene is TRBV18, the J gene TRBJ2-3, with unresolved D. CDR3 length: 17 amino acids. V lost 0 bases, J lost 2 bases, and 15 bases lay in between. Germline values: CDR1 KGHSH, CDR2 LQKENI. The CDR3 DNA reads TGTGCCAGCTCACCACCGGAGCGAGCTATAATCACAGATACGCAGTATTTT. This codes for CASSPPERAIITDTQYF.

This clone was found a few times. This chain uses TRBV19 with TRBJ1-5; D is ambiguous. CDR1 is LNHDA and CDR2 is SQIVND in the germline V gene (reference sequence). This CDR3 contains 15 residues. Trimming removed 1 base from V and 0 bases from J, with 7 bases in between. In DNA, the CDR3 is TGTGCCAGTAGTATAGCAGTTAATAGCAATCAGCCCCAGCATTTT. Translated: CASSIAVNSNQPQHF.

This chain joins TRBV15 and TRBJ1-1, with 9 bases matching TRBD1. With V trimmed by 1 base and J by 7 bases, 7 bases remained unmatched. The CDR3 runs 15 residues. Germline assignment: CDR1 LNHNV and CDR2 YYDKDF (reference sequence). The CDR3 protein is CATSRVTGGLGEAFF. The CDR3 bases are TGTGCCACCAGCAGAGTAACAGGGGGCTTGGGTGAAGCTTTCTTT.

The chain carries TRBV4-1 and TRBJ2-2; D gene uncertain. This CDR3 is built from 15 residues. CDR1 is MGHRA, CDR2 YSYEKL, per germline. Deletions cut 1 base from V and 0 bases from J, with 6 bases between. The CDR3 DNA reads as TGCGCCAGCAGCCAAGCGGCCACGAACACCGGGGAGCTGTTTTTT. It encodes CASSQAATNTGELFF.

There are a few counts of this clone. The chain uses TRBV6-5 and TRBJ1-5, with unresolved D. Germline lookup yields CDR1 MNHEY and CDR2 SVGAGI. The V end was cut by 7 bases, the J end by 1 base, with 8 bases between. The CDR3 totals 13 residues. CDR3 amino acids: CASNLDSNQPQHF. As DNA, the CDR3 is TGTGCCAGCAACTTAGACAGCAATCAGCCCCAGCATTTT.

The V gene is TRBV6-4, the J gene TRBJ2-3; the match to TRBD1 covers 8 bases. This CDR3 has 13 amino acids. J was trimmed by 1 base and V by 8 bases; bases with no gene match: 2. Germline values: CDR1 MRHNA, CDR2 SNTAGT. CDR3 sequence reads: CASSGQGTDTQYF. The CDR3 DNA reads as TGTGCCAGCTCGGGACAGGGCACAGATACGCAGTATTTT.

The rearrangement uses TRBV24-1 and TRBJ2-1, with a possible D match to TRBD1 (6 bases). This CDR3 is 16 amino acids long. Germline V gene lookup returns CDR1 KGHDR and CDR2 SFDVKD. V shed 3 bases and J shed 8 bases, with 19 bases lying between them. The CDR3 DNA follows: TGTGCCACCAGTGATGGCGGACAGTTTCCTCCAGATGAGCAGTTCTTC. Its translation: CATSDGGQFPPDEQFF.

This rearrangement joins TRBV29-1 to TRBJ2-3; the D gene is possibly TRBD2 (5 bases). Germline CDR1 SQVTM, CDR2 ANQGSEA. The V gene lost 4 bases and the J gene lost 3 bases, with 8 bases spanning the gap. The length of the CDR3 is 12 residues. CDR3 nucleotides: TGCAGCGTTGCCGGCGGGACAGATACGCAGTATTTT. Amino acids: CSVAGGTDTQYF.

The chain links TRBV2 to TRBJ2-3; the D is unclear. The V and J ends lost 4 bases and 0 bases respectively, with 14 bases between them. Germline assignment: CDR1 SNHLY and CDR2 FYNNEI. The CDR3 spans 16 residues. CDR3 residues: CASSGLRRASTDTQYF. The CDR3 DNA follows: TGTGCCAGCAGTGGTCTTAGGAGAGCTAGCACAGATACGCAGTATTTT.

CDR3 region: CASSFPPAGTSGGAFNEQFF. CDR3 nucleotides: TGTGCCAGCAGCTTTCCCCCAGCCGGGACTAGCGGGGGGGCCTTTAATGAGCAGTTCTTC. The chain combines TRBV9 with TRBJ2-1; 16 nucleotides agree with TRBD2. This CDR3 has 20 amino acids. The V and J ends lost 4 bases and 7 bases, in that order; junction bases with no gene match: 17. From germline, CDR1 is SGDLS and CDR2 YYNGEE.

This clone turned up a few times. The chain couples TRBV3-1 (or the pseudogene TRBV3-2) to TRBJ1-1; D unclear. Germline loops: CDR1 LGHDT, CDR2 YNNKEL (reference sequence). The CDR3 consists of 14 residues. V was shortened by 0 bases and J by 4 bases, with 9 bases between the two germline ends. CDR3 DNA: TGTGCCAGCAGCCAAGATCGGATCTTCACTGAAGCTTTCTTT. This codes for CASSQDRIFTEAFF.

This chain joins TRBV19 and TRBJ1-1; D remains unclear. The CDR3 runs 13 residues. Germline V gives CDR1 LNHDA, CDR2 SQIVND (reference sequence). The V end lost 4 bases, the J end lost 0 bases, and 6 bases lay between the germline ends. The CDR3: CASSTLVNTEAFF. CDR3 sequence (DNA): TGTGCCAGTAGTACCTTAGTGAACACTGAAGCTTTCTTT. The full variable domain, its missing parts supplied by reference TRBV19 and TRBJ1-1, is DGGITQSPKYLFRKEGQNVTLSCEQNLNHDAMYWYRQDPGQGLRLIYYSQIVNDFQKGDIAEGYSVSREKKESFPLTVTSAQKNPTAFYLCASSTLVNTEAFFGQGTRLTVV.

The chain couples TRBV5-6 to TRBJ1-4; D unclear. Germline V gives CDR1 SGHDT, CDR2 YYEEEE. This CDR3 region has 14 residues. V shed 0 bases and J shed 4 bases, with 7 bases lying between them. The CDR3, as DNA: TGTGCCAGCAGCTTGGACGGCAGTAATGAAAAACTGTTTTTT. Amino acid sequence: CASSLDGSNEKLFF.

This clone was detected only a few times. This chain links TRBV7-2 with TRBJ2-1; 11 bases are shared with TRBD2. CDR3 length: 16 residues. The V segment lost 4 bases and the J segment 2 bases; nucleotides outside the gene matches: 4. Germline-derived CDR1 and CDR2 are SGHTA and FQGNSA. Written as DNA, the CDR3 is TGTGCCAGCAGCTATCGACTAGCGGGGACCTACAATGAGCAGTTCTTC. It translates to CASSYRLAGTYNEQFF.

The chain uses TRBV5-1 and TRBJ1-2; TRBD1 aligns across 10 bases. Germline V gene lookup returns CDR1 SGHRS and CDR2 YFSETQ. The CDR3 runs to 14 residues. The V segment lost 0 bases and the J segment 4 bases; nucleotides outside the gene matches: 0. Written as DNA, the CDR3 is TGCGCCAGCAGCTTGGGGACAGGGGGCTATGGCTACACCTTC. Translating gives CASSLGTGGYGYTF.

This sequence joins TRBV18 and TRBJ1-1; D not certain. CDR1 and CDR2 (germline): KGHSH, LQKENI. V dropped 6 bases and J dropped 5 bases, with 19 bases sitting between them. The CDR3 extends over 15 amino acids. The DNA of the CDR3 is TGTGCCAGCTCGCCGGGCCTTAGGGCTAAGACTGAAGCTTTCTTT. Translating it yields CASSPGLRAKTEAFF.

The gene calls are TRBV7-2 and TRBJ2-2; D remains unclear. Trimming removed 5 bases at V and 1 base at J, with 5 bases between. This CDR3 is built from 13 residues. CDR1 SGHTA and CDR2 FQGNSA come from the germline V gene. CDR3 in amino acids: CASSALNTGELFF. The CDR3 DNA is TGTGCCAGCAGCGCCTTGAACACCGGGGAGCTGTTTTTT.

The V gene is TRBV2, the J gene TRBJ2-3; TRBD2 matches 8 bases. The CDR3 consists of 15 residues. Germline V gene lookup returns CDR1 SNHLY and CDR2 FYNNEI. J gave up 4 bases and V 5 bases, and 8 bases lay outside the gene matches. In DNA, the CDR3 is TGTGCCAGCAGTCTCCAGCGGGGGAAGTCAGATACGCAGTATTTT. It translates to CASSLQRGKSDTQYF.